This T cell receptor (beta chain) was identified in a study of blood T cells in healthy people across ages. PCR was performed a second time for about 7 to 12 cycles using a sample-barcoded 5' primer and a J-beta primer mix. TCRdb re-derived calls from the 5' RACE reads in MiXCR, one entry per CDR3 protein. The table includes about 1.4 million distinct CDR3 sequences, 55% to 75% detected once. Germline-derived CDR1 and CDR2 are SQVTM and ANQGSEA. After removal of 7 bases from V and 3 bases from J, the junction contained 6 bases not matched to a gene. The CDR3 has 12 residues. The draw of peripheral blood yielded about 10 milliliters from each donor. Every sample gave at least 6 micrograms of total RNA when it was extracted. Study results and limitations: PBMCs left unsorted prevented a conclusive naive versus antigen-experienced comparison. In older individuals, TCR beta diversity per million T cells was lower, falling roughly linearly with age.

Regarding this clonotype: Its antigen is not known.

The clonotype was recovered from a man aged 18 to 30 in good health. The chain employs TRBV29-1 and TRBJ2-7, with 7 nucleotides matching TRBD1. Sequenced input: blood. The CDR3 coding sequence is TGCAGCGCCTTGGGACAGAACTACGAGCAGTACTTC. It specifies CSALGQNYEQYF.